This T cell receptor (beta chain) was identified during a study of T cell changes during pregnancy in multiple sclerosis. Measured with immunoSEQ multiplex PCR; TCRdb has only the in-frame clones, and not every one. The data show roughly 110,000 clones, 80% to 95% seen once. The V and J ends lost 5 bases and 6 bases, in that order; junction bases with no gene match: 13. The CDR3 extends over 16 amino acids. CDR1 and CDR2 from the germline V gene are MNHEY and SMNVEV (reference sequence). V and J are TRBV27 and TRBJ2-7; 10 bases agree with TRBD2. This specimen consisted of peripheral blood, obtained after pregnancy. This receptor was taken from a female donor with multiple sclerosis, enrolled in a pregnancy study. The DNA for the CDR3 is TGTGCCAGCAGTCCTAGAATAGCGGGAGGTTTGCGCGAGCAGTACTTC. It encodes CASSPRIAGGLREQYF.